Detailed here is one T cell receptor beta chain. Antigen unknown. Noted treatment: some 19 received Ad26.COV2.S at low or high dose, single or two shots; roughly 5 received placebo; per-sample allocation not given. Samples were taken on day 63 after the first vaccine or placebo injection. These data originate in a study of Ad26.COV2.S vaccination and SARS-CoV-2 variants. At the level of the study: The COV1001 Ad26.COV2.S trial arm included the donor. Administration of Ad26.COV2.S was intramuscular, either once or twice 56 days apart.

Findings and caveats of the study: Substantial breadth was reportedly displayed by spike-specific CD8+ and CD4+ T cell responses after vaccination. An underestimation of total T cell responses may have resulted from the TCR breadth and depth analyses.

The junction had 15 bases not matched to a gene; V was cut back by 7 bases and J by 0 bases. In germline, CDR1 is LNHDA, CDR2 SQIVND (reference sequence). CDR3 length equals 18 residues. TCRdb's table, derived via immunoSEQ multiplex PCR, lists solely in-frame clones and lacks some. The sample has approximately 300,000 clones; around 84% are singletons. This material consisted of peripheral blood, taken in a trial of Ad26.COV2.S vaccine versus placebo. The chain uses TRBV19 and TRBJ1-5, with 7 bases lining up with TRBD1. This clonotype originated in a person between 18 and 65 years old who received the Ad26.COV2.S COVID-19 vaccine or a placebo. CDR3 sequence (DNA): TGTGCCAGTACCCGCGACCCAAGGGGACAGTATAGCAATCAGCCCCAGCATTTT. Protein sequence: CASTRDPRGQYSNQPQHF.